These 7 T cell receptor beta chains came from one sample sequenced in a study of beta chain features in type 1 diabetes. Which antigens these TCRs recognize remains unknown. The isolated RNA, all of it, was reverse transcribed, so expressed TCRB transcripts were what got sequenced. Using immunoSEQ multiplex PCR, the repertoire was profiled, and TCRdb retains in-frame clones only, with some absent. The table shows over 650,000 clones, with around 15% occurring only once. Findings and caveats of the study: Moderate but significant shortening of TCRB CDR3s was recorded in all four CD4+ subsets from Type 1 diabetes patients.

Sequencing input: naive CD4+ T cells from blood. Every receptor here comes from a man aged 18 to 30 with type 1 diabetes.

There are many counts of this clone. The chain carries TRBV23-1 and TRBJ2-6; unclear D gene. TRBV23-1 is assigned to the ORF class and has an uncertain function. V was cut by 4 bases and J by 0 bases, with 13 bases left in between. The CDR3 totals 17 residues. The CDR3 DNA reads as TGCGCCAGCAGTCGGGTTTACCGCGACTCTGGGGCCAACGTCCTGACTTTC. Encoded protein: CASSRVYRDSGANVLTF.

V and J are TRBV28 and TRBJ2-1, with 12 nucleotides matching TRBD2. Trimming cost V 4 bases and J 4 bases; bases outside gene matches: 2. CDR3 length equals 15 residues. CDR1 MDHEN and CDR2 SYDVKM come from the germline V gene. In DNA form, the CDR3 reads TGTGCCAGCAGTTCTCTAGCGGGGGGGTACAATGAGCAGTTCTTC. It codes for CASSSLAGGYNEQFF.

The chain is built from TRBV23-1 and TRBJ1-3; D is perhaps TRBD1 (6 bases). TRBV23-1 is assigned to the ORF class and has an uncertain function. Trimming cost V 0 bases and J 2 bases, with 17 bases left between them. The CDR3 has 18 amino acids. CDR3 nucleotide sequence: TGCGCCAGCAGTCAATCGACTTCACAGGGAAACGCTGGAAACACCATATATTTT. Amino acid sequence: CASSQSTSQGNAGNTIYF.

The chain combines TRBV4-3 with TRBJ2-5, with 11 bases matching TRBD2. This CDR3 comprises 15 residues. Germline loops: CDR1 LGHNA, CDR2 YSLEER. V shed 4 bases and J 4 bases; nucleotides not matched to a gene: 5. Written as DNA, the CDR3 is TGCGCCAGCAGCCCTGGGACTAGCGGAGGAGAGACCCAGTACTTC. Protein: CASSPGTSGGETQYF.

The chain has TRBV29-1 and TRBJ1-1, with TRBD1 as a possible D gene (6 bases). Per germline, CDR1 SQVTM and CDR2 ANQGSEA. The CDR3 is 13 residues long. Trimming pared 1 base from V and 3 bases from J, leaving 9 bases between. The CDR3 DNA reads as TGCAGCGTTGAAGCCCGACAGGACACTGAAGCTTTCTTT. This encodes CSVEARQDTEAFF.

The chain couples TRBV9 to TRBJ2-2; D call uncertain. The CDR3 totals 13 residues. Germline V CDR1 and CDR2: SGDLS, YYNGEE. The germline V and J ends were trimmed by 4 bases and 6 bases, with 10 bases remaining between them. CDR3 residues: CASSFWEAGELFF. The CDR3 coding sequence is TGTGCCAGCAGCTTTTGGGAAGCCGGGGAGCTGTTTTTT.

This rearrangement joins TRBV7-9 to TRBJ1-4; a possible D gene is TRBD1 (5 bases). This CDR3 is 16 amino acids long. V gave up 5 bases and J gave up 6 bases, with 19 bases separating them. Germline V gives CDR1 SEHNR, CDR2 FQNEAQ (reference sequence). The CDR3 loop is CASSSKRDLNDEKLFF. The CDR3 DNA reads as TGTGCCAGCAGCAGCAAGCGGGACCTCAACGATGAAAAACTGTTTTTT.